This TCR beta chain was recovered during a study of blood T cell repertoires in COVID-19. V lost 0 bases and J lost 5; bases outside the gene matches: 13. The germline V gene has CDR1 SGDLS and CDR2 YYNGEE. The CDR3 totals 18 residues. The table came from immunoSEQ multiplex PCR; TCRdb's copy has only in-frame clones and leaves some out. This table holds approximately 300,000 clones, around nine tenths found once. Sample: peripheral blood. This sequence was found in a woman aged 25 to 39 with COVID-19, enrolled during active disease. The J gene is TRBJ2-1, the V gene TRBV9; 8 positions agree with TRBD2. CDR3 sequence: CASSVGPGGAGGHNEQFF. CDR3 in DNA: TGTGCCAGCAGCGTAGGACCGGGAGGGGCGGGGGGCCACAATGAGCAGTTCTTC.